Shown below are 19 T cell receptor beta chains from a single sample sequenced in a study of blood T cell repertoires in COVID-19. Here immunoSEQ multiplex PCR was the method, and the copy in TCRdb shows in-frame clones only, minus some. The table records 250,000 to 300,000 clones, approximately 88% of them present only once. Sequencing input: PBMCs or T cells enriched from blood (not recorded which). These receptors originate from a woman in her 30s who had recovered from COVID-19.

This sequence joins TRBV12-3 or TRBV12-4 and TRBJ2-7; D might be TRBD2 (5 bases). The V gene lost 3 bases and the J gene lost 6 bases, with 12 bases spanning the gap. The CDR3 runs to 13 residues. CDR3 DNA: TGTGCCAGCAGTTTTGCTAGTCGGGGCGAGCAGTACTTC. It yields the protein CASSFASRGEQYF.

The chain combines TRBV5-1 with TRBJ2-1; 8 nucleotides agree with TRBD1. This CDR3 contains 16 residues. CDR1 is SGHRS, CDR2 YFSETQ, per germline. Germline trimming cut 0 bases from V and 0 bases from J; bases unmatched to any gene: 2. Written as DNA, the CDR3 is TGCGCCAGCAGCTTGGCAGGGGGCTACTCCTACAATGAGCAGTTCTTC. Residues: CASSLAGGYSYNEQFF.

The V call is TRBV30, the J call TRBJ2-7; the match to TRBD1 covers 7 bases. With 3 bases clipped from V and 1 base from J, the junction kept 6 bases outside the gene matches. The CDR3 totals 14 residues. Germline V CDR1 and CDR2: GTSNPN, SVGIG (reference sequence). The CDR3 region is CAWSRDSWSYEQYF. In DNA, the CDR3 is TGTGCCTGGAGCCGGGACAGTTGGTCCTACGAGCAGTACTTC.

CDR3 bases: TGTGCCAGCAGCTTACCCATCGGCACTGAAGCTTTCTTT. The encoded protein is CASSLPIGTEAFF. The chain carries TRBV11-3 and TRBJ1-1; D remains unclear. The CDR3 is 13 amino acids. Looked up from germline, CDR1 is SGHNT and CDR2 is YENEEA. Trimming stripped 2 bases from V and 4 bases from J, with 8 bases between.

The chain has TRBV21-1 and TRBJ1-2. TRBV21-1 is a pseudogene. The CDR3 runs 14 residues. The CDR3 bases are TGTGCCAGCAGCAAAGAAGGAGGTAACTATGGCTACACCTTC. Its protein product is CASSKEGGNYGYTF.

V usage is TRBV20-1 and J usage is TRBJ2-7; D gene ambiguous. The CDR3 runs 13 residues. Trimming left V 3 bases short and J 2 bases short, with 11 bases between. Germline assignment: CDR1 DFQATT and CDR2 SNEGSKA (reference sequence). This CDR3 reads CSASGQETYEQYF. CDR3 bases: TGCAGTGCTAGTGGTCAGGAAACCTACGAGCAGTACTTC.

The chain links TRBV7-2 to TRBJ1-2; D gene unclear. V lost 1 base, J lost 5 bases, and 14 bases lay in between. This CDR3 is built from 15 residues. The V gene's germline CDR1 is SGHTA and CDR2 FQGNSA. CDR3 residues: CASSLVARTFYGYTF. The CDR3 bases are TGTGCCAGCAGCTTAGTAGCGCGGACCTTTTATGGCTACACCTTC.

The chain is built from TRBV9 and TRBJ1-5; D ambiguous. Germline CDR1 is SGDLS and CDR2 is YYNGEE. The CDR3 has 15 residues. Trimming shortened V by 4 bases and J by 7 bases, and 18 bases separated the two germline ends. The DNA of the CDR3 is TGTGCCAGCAGCCCCACGTCGGAGAATGGCCAGCCCCAGCATTTT. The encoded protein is CASSPTSENGQPQHF.

CDR3 loop: CASSLMAGPYEQYF. CDR3 DNA sequence: TGTGCCAGCAGCTTAATGGCAGGGCCCTACGAGCAGTACTTC. This chain links TRBV7-3 with TRBJ2-7, with D possibly TRBD1 on 5 matching bases. With 1 base removed from V and 2 bases from J, the gap between germline ends came to 9 bases. Germline V gives CDR1 SGHTA, CDR2 FQGTGA. This CDR3 region has 14 residues.

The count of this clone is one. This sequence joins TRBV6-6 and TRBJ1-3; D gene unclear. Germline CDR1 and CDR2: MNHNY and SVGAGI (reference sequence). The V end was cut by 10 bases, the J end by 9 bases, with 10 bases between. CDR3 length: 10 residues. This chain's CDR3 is CATFESTIYF. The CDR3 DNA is TGTGCCACCTTTGAGAGCACCATATATTTT.

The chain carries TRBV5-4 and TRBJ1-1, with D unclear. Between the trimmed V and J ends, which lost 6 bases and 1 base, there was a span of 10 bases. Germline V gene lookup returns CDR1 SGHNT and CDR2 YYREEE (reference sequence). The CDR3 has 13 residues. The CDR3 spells CASNKRENTEAFF. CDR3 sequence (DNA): TGTGCCAGCAACAAACGGGAGAACACTGAAGCTTTCTTT. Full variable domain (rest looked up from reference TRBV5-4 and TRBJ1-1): ETGVTQSPTHLIKTRGQQVTLRCSSQSGHNTVSWYQQALGQGPQFIFQYYREEENGRGNFPPRFSGLQFPNYSSELNVNALELDDSALYLCASNKRENTEAFFGQGTRLTVV.

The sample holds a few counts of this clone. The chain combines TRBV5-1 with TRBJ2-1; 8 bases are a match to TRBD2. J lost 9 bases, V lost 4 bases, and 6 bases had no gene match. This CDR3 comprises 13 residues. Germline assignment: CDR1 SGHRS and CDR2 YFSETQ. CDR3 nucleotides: TGCGCCAGCAGCATCGGGGGGGCGGTTGAGCAGTTCTTC. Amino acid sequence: CASSIGGAVEQFF. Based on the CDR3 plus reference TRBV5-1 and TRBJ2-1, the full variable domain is KAGVTQTPRYLIKTRGQQVTLSCSPISGHRSVSWYQQTPGQGLQFLFEYFSETQRNKGNFPGRFSGRQFSNSRSEMNVSTLELGDSALYLCASSIGGAVEQFFGPGTRLTVL.

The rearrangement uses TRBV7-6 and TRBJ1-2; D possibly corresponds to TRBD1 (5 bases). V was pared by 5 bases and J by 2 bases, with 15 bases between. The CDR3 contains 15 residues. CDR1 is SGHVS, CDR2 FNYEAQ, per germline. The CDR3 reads CASSPGMGGNYGYTF. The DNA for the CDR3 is TGTGCCAGCAGCCCTGGGATGGGGGGAAACTATGGCTACACCTTC.

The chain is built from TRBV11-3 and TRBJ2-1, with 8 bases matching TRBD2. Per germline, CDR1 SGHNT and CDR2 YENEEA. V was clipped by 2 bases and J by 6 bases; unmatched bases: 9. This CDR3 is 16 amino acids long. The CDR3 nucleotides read TGTGCCAGCAGCTTATCGGGGCCGGGAGGGACCAATGAGCAGTTCTTC. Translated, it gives CASSLSGPGGTNEQFF.

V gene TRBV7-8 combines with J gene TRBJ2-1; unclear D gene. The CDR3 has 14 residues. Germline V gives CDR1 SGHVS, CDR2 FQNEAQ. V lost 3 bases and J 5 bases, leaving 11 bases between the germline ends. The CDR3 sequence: CASSLGVQDNEQFF. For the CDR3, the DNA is TGTGCCAGCAGCTTGGGTGTCCAGGACAATGAGCAGTTCTTC.

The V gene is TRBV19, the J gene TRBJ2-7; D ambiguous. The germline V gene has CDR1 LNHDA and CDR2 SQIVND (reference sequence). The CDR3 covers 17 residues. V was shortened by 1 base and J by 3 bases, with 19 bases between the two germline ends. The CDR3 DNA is TGTGCCAGTAGTATAGCCCCACCCCCCCGCGGCCTCTACGAGCAGTACTTC. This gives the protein CASSIAPPPRGLYEQYF. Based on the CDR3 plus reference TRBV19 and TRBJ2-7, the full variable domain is DGGITQSPKYLFRKEGQNVTLSCEQNLNHDAMYWYRQDPGQGLRLIYYSQIVNDFQKGDIAEGYSVSREKKESFPLTVTSAQKNPTAFYLCASSIAPPPRGLYEQYFGPGTRLTVT.

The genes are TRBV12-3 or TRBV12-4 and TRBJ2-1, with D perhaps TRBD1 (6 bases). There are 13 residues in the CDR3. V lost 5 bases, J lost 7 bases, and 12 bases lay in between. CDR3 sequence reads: CASSRLQGNEQFF. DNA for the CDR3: TGTGCCAGCAGTCGCCTACAGGGAAATGAGCAGTTCTTC.

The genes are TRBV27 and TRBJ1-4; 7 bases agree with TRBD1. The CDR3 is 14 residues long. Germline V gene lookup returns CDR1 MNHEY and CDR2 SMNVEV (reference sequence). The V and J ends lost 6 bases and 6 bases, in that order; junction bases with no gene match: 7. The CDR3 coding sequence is TGTGCCAGCAGATCGGGACAGCGATATGAAAAACTGTTTTTT. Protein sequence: CASRSGQRYEKLFF.

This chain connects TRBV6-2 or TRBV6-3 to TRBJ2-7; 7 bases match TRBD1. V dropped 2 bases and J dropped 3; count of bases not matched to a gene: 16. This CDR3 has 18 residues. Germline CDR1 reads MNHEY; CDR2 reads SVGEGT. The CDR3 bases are TGTGCCAGCAGTTACCCCTCTCCCTACAGGGGTGGGGACTACGAGCAGTACTTC. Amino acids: CASSYPSPYRGGDYEQYF.